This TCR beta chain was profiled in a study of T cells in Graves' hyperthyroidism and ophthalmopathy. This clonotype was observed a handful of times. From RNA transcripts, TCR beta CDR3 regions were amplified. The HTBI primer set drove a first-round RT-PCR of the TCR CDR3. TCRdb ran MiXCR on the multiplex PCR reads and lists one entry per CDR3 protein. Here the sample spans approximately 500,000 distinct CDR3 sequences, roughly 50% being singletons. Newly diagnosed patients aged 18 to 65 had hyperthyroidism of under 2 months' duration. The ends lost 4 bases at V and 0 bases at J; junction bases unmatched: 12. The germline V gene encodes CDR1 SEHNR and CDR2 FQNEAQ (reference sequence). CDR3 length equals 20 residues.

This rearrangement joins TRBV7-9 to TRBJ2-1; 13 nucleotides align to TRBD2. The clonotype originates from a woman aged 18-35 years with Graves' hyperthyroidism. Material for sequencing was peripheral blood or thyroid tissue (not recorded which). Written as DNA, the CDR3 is TGTGCCAGCAGCTCAAATTCCGGGACTAGCGGGGTGAGCTCCTACAATGAGCAGTTCTTC. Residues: CASSSNSGTSGVSSYNEQFF.